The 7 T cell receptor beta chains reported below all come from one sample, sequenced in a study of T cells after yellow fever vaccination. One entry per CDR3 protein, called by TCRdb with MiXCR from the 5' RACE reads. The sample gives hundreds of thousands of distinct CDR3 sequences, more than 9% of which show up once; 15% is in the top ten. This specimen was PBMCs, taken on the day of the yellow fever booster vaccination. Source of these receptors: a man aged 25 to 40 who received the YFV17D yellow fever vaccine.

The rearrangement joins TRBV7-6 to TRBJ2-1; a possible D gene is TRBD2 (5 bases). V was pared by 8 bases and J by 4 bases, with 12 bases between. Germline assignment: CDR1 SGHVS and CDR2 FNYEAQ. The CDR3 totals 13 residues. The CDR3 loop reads CASGGGGYNEQFF. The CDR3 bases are TGTGCCAGCGGTGGAGGTGGTTACAATGAGCAGTTCTTC.

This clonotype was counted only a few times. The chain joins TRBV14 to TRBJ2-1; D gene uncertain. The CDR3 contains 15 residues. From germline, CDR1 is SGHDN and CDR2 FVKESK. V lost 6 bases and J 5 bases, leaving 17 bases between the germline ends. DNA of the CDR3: TGTGCCAGCAGGGCCCTAGACCCAATGGACAATGAGCAGTTCTTC. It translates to CASRALDPMDNEQFF.

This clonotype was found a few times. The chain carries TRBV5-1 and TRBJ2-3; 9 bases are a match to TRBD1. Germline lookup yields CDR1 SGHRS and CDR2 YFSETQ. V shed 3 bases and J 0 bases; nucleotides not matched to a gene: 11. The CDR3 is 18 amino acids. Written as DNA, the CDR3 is TGCGCCAGCAGCTATCCGGGACAGGGAACCCCTAGCACAGATACGCAGTATTTT. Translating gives CASSYPGQGTPSTDTQYF.

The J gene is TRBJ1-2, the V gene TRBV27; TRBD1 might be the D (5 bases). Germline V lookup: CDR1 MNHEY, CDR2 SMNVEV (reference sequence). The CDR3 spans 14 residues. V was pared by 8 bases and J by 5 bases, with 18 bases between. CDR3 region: CASRPGDGEYGYTF. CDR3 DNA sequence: TGTGCCAGCCGCCCTGGGGACGGCGAGTATGGCTACACCTTC.

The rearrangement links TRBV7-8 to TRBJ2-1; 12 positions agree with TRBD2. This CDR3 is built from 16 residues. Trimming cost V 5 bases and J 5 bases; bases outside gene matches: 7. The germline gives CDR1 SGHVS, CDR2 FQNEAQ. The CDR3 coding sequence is TGTGCCAGCAGCCCCAGGACTAGCGGGAACCACAATGAGCAGTTCTTC. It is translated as CASSPRTSGNHNEQFF.

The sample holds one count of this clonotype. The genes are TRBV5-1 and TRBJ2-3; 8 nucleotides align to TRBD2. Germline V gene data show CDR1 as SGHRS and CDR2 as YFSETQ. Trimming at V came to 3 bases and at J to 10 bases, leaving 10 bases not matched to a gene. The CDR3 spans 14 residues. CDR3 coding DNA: TGCGCCAGCAGCTCGACGGGAGGGCCTTTCCCGCAGTATTTT. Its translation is CASSSTGGPFPQYF.

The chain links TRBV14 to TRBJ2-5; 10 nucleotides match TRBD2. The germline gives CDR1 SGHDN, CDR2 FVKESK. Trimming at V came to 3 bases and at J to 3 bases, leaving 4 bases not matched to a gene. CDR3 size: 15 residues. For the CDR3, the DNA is TGTGCCAGCAGCCATCTAGCGGGAGTGGAAGAGACCCAGTACTTC. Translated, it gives CASSHLAGVEETQYF.